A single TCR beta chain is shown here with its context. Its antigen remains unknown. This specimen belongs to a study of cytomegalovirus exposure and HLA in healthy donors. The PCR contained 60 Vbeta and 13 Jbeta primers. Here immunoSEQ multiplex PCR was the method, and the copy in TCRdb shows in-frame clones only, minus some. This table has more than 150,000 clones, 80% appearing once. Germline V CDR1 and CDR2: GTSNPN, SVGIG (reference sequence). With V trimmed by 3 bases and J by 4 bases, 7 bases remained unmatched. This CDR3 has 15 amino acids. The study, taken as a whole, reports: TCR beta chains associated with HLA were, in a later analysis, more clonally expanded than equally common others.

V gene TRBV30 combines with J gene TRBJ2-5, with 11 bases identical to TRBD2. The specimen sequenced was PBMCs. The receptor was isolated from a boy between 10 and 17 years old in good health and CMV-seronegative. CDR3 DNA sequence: TGTGCCTGGAGCGCGGGACTAGCGGACCGAGAGACCCAGTACTTC. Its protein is CAWSAGLADRETQYF.